One sample yielded the 2 T cell receptor beta chains listed below, sequenced in a study of long-term antiretroviral therapy in people with HIV. Samples were assayed with immunoSEQ v3.0 at survey level. Profiled with immunoSEQ multiplex PCR; TCRdb holds only in-frame clones, not every one. The table includes tens of thousands of clones, 75% to 90% detected once. Sequenced material: unsorted PBMCs, taken about 5 years before starting antiretroviral therapy. These receptors were collected from a man aged 50-60 years with HIV.

This CDR3 is CASSEGTGDSYEQYF. DNA for the CDR3: TGTGCCAGCAGTGAAGGGACAGGGGACTCCTACGAGCAGTACTTC. The V gene is TRBV6-1, the J gene TRBJ2-7; 9 bases align to TRBD1. CDR3 length: 15 residues. Trimming at V came to 1 base and at J to 0 bases, leaving 1 base not matched to a gene. Germline CDR1 and CDR2: MNHNS and SASEGT.

The V gene is TRBV7-2, the J gene TRBJ1-2; weak D call: TRBD1 (5 bases). The CDR3 has 13 residues. V lost 5 bases, J lost 8 bases, and 15 bases lay in between. Germline V CDR1 and CDR2: SGHTA, FQGNSA. Here the CDR3 DNA reads TGTGCCAGCAGCGGGACGGGGGTGGAAGGCTACACCTTC. Protein: CASSGTGVEGYTF.